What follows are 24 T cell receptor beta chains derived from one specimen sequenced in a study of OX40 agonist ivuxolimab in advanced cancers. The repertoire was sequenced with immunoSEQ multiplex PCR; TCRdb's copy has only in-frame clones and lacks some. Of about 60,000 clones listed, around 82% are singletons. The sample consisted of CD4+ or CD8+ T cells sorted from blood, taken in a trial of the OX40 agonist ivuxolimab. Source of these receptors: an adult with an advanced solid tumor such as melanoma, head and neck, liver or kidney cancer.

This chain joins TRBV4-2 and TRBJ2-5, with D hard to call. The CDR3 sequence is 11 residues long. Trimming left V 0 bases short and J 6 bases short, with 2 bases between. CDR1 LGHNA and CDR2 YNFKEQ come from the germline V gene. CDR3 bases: TGTGCCAGCAGCCAAGAAAAGACCCAGTACTTC. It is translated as CASSQEKTQYF.

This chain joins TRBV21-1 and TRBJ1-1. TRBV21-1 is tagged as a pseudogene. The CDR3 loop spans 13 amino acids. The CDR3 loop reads CASKEGTNTEAFF. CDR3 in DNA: TGTGCCAGCAAGGAAGGGACGAACACTGAAGCTTTCTTT.

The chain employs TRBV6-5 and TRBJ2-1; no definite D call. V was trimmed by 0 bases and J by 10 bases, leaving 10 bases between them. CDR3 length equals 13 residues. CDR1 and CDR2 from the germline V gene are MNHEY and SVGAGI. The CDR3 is CASSYSSSWEQFF. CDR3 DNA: TGTGCCAGCAGTTACTCGTCTTCATGGGAGCAGTTCTTC.

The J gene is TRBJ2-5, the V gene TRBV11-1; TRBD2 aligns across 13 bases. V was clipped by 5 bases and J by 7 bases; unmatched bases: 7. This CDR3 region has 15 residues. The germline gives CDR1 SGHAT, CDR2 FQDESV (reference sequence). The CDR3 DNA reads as TGTGCCAGCAGCGTGGGACTAGCGGGGAGAGGGACCCAGTACTTC. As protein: CASSVGLAGRGTQYF.

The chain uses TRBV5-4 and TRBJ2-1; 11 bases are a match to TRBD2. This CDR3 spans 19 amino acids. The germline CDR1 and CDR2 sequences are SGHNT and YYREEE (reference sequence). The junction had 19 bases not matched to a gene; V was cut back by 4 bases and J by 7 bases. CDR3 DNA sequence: TGTGCCAGCAGCACCTCTCCGGGATTTCTAGCGGGGGGTCCGAATGAGCAGTTCTTC. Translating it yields CASSTSPGFLAGGPNEQFF.

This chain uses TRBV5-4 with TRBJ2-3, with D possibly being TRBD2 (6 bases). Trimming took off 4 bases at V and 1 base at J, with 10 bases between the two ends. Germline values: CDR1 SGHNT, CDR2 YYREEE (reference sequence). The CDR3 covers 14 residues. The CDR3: CASSRREGTDTQYF. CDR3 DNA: TGTGCCAGCAGCCGTAGGGAGGGCACAGATACGCAGTATTTT. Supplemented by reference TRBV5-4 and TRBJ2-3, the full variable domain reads ETGVTQSPTHLIKTRGQQVTLRCSSQSGHNTVSWYQQALGQGPQFIFQYYREEENGRGNFPPRFSGLQFPNYSSELNVNALELDDSALYLCASSRREGTDTQYFGPGTRLTVL.

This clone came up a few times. CDR3 residues: CASSPDRVSYEQYF. The DNA for the CDR3 is TGTGCCAGCAGCCCGGACAGGGTCTCCTACGAGCAGTACTTC. The genes are TRBV7-2 and TRBJ2-7, with 8 bases fitting TRBD1. With V trimmed by 5 bases and J by 0 bases, 3 bases remained unmatched. Germline assignment: CDR1 SGHTA and CDR2 FQGNSA. The CDR3 loop spans 14 amino acids.

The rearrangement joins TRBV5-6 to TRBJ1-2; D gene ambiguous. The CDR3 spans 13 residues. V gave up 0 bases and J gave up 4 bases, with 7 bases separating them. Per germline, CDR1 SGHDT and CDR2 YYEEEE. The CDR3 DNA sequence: TGTGCCAGCAGCTTGGAGGGCAGCTATGGCTACACCTTC. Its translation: CASSLEGSYGYTF.

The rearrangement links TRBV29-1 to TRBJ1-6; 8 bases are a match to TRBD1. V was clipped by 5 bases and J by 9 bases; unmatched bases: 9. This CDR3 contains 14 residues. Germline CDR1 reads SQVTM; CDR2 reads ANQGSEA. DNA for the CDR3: TGCAGCGTTAAGCAGACAGGGGCAGGTTCACCCCTCCACTTT. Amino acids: CSVKQTGAGSPLHF.

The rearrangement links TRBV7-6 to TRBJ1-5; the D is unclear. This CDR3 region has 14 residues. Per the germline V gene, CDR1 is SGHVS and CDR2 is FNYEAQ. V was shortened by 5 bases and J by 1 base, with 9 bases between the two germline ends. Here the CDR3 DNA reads TGTGCCAGCAGCCCTACACAGAGCAATCAGCCCCAGCATTTT. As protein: CASSPTQSNQPQHF.

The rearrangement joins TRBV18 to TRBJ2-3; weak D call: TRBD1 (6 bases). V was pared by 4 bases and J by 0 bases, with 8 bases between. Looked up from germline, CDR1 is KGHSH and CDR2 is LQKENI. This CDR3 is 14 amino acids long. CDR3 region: CASSRGQSTDTQYF. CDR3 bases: TGTGCCAGCTCACGGGGGCAGAGCACAGATACGCAGTATTTT.

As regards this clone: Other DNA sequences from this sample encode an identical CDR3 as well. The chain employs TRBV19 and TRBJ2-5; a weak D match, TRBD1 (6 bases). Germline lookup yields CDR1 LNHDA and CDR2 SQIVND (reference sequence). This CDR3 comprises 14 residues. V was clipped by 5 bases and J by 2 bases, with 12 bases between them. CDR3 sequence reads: CASSLRRGQETQYF. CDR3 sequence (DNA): TGTGCCAGTAGTCTACGCAGGGGTCAAGAGACCCAGTACTTC.

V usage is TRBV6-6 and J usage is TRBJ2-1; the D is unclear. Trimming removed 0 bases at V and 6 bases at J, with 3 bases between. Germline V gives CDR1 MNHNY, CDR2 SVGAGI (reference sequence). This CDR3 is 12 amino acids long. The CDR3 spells CASSYSTNEQFF. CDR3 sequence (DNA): TGTGCCAGCAGTTACTCTACCAATGAGCAGTTCTTC.

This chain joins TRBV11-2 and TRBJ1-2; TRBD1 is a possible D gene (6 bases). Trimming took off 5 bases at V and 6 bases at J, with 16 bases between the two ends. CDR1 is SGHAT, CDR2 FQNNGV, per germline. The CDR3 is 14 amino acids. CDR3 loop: CASSQPWTVDGYTF. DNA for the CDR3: TGTGCCAGCAGCCAACCATGGACAGTCGATGGCTACACCTTC.

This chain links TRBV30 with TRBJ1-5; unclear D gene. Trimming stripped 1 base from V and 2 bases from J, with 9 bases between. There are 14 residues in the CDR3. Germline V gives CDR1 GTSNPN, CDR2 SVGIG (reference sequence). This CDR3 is CAWSGGFGNQPQHF. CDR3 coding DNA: TGTGCCTGGAGTGGGGGATTTGGCAATCAGCCCCAGCATTTT.

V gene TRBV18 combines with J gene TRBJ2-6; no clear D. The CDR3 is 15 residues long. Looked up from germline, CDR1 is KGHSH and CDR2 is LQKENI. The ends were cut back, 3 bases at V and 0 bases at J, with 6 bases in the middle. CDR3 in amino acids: CASSPPSSGANVLTF. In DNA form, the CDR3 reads TGTGCCAGCTCACCGCCGAGCTCTGGGGCCAACGTCCTGACTTTC.

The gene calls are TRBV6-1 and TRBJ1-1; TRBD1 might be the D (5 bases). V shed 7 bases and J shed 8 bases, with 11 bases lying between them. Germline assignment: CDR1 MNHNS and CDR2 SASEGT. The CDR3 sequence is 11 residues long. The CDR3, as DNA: TGTGCCAGCACGGGGGGACTAGAAGCTTTCTTT. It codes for CASTGGLEAFF.

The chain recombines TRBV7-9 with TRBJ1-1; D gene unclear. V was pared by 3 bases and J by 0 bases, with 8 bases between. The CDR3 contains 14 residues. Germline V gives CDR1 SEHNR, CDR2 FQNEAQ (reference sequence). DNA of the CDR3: TGTGCCAGCAGCTTGGATACTATGAACACTGAAGCTTTCTTT. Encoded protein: CASSLDTMNTEAFF.

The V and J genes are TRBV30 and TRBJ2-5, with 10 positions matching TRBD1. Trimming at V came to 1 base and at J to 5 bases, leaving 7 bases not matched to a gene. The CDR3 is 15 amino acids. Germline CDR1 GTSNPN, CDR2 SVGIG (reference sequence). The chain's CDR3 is CAWSEGWGQGETQYF. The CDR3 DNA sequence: TGTGCCTGGAGTGAGGGTTGGGGACAGGGGGAGACCCAGTACTTC.

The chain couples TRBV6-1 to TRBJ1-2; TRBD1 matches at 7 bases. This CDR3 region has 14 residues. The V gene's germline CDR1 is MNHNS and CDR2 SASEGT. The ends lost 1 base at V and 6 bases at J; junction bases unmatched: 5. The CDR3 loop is CASSEVGQGDGYTF. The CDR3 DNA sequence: TGTGCCAGCAGTGAAGTTGGCCAGGGGGATGGCTACACCTTC.

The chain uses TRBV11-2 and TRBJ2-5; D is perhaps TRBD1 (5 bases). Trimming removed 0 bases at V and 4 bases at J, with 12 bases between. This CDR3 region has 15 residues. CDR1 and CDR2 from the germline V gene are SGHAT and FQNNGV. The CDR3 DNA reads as TGTGCCAGCAGCTTAGACTATTTAGGGGCAGAGACCCAGTACTTC. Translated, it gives CASSLDYLGAETQYF.

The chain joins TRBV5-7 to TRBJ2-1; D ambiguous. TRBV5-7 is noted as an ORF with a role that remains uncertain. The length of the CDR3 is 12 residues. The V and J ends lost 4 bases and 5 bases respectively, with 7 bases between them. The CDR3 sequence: CASSLQDNEQFF. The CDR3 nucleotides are TGTGCCAGCAGCCTGCAAGACAATGAGCAGTTCTTC.

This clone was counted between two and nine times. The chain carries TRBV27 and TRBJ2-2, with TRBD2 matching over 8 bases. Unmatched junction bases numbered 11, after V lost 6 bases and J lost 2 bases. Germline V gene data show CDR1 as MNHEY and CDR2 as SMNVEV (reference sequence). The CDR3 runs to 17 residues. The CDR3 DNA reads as TGTGCCAGCAGACTACAGGGAGGACTAGCCAACACCGGGGAGCTGTTTTTT. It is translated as CASRLQGGLANTGELFF.

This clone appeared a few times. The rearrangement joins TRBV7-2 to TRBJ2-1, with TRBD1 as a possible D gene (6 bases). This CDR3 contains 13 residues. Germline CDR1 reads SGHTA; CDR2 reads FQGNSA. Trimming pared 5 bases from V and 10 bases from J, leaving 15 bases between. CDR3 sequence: CASSPGQRTEQFF. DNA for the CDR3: TGTGCCAGCAGCCCCGGACAGAGGACGGAGCAGTTCTTC.